Listed below are T cell receptor beta chains from one sample, sequenced in a study of T cells in placental villitis. Only in-frame clones appear in the TCRdb table, and some are missing; sequencing was by immunoSEQ multiplex PCR. This sample has 1,500 or so clones, with around 83% found just once. Source material: placental tissue containing maternal and fetal cells. These receptors all come from a human patient with villitis of unknown etiology; the placental T cells may come from both mother and fetus. Each CDR3 is given with its conserved first and last residue. Each record gives: clone size, D gene, J gene, V gene, CDR3 protein, CDR3 DNA. The D gene is left open where the match is weak. Size is omitted from some rows. Given values are once, few, many or a class for expanded clones.

- - TRBJ1-1 TRBV21-1 CASTTGREAFF TGTGCCAGCACCACAGGGCGAGAGGCTTTCTTT
- - TRBJ1-2 TRBV6-6 CASSYSRDGYTF TGTGCCAGCAGTTACTCGAGGGACGGCTACACCTTC
- - TRBJ2-2 TRBV2 CASSSTLNTGELFF TGTGCCAGCAGTTCTACCCTAAACACCGGGGAGCTGTTTTTT
- - TRBJ2-4 TRBV5-1 CASSDGGPGDIQYF TGCGCCAGCAGCGATGGAGGCCCCGGGGACATTCAGTACTTC
- - TRBJ2-3 TRBV7-3 CASSLRYHTDTQYF TGTGCCAGCAGCCTCCGTTACCACACAGATACGCAGTATTTT
- TRBD1 TRBJ1-1 TRBV7-3 CASSLKGDSTEAFF TGTGCCAGCAGCTTAAAGGGGGACAGCACTGAAGCTTTCTTT
- - TRBJ2-3 TRBV11-2 CASSLFISDTQYF TGTGCCAGCAGCTTGTTTATCTCAGATACGCAGTATTTT
- - TRBJ1-4 TRBV4-2 CASSLSYRPTNEKLFF TGTGCCAGCAGTTTATCTTACAGGCCAACTAATGAAAAACTGTTTTTT
- TRBD1 TRBJ1-5 TRBV4-1 CASSQAGQGYGKPQHF TGCGCCAGCAGCCAAGCGGGACAGGGCTATGGTAAGCCCCAGCATTTT
once - TRBJ2-3 TRBV27 CASSLDPTSSITDTQYF TGTGCCAGCAGTTTAGACCCAACTAGCAGTATCACAGATACGCAGTATTTT